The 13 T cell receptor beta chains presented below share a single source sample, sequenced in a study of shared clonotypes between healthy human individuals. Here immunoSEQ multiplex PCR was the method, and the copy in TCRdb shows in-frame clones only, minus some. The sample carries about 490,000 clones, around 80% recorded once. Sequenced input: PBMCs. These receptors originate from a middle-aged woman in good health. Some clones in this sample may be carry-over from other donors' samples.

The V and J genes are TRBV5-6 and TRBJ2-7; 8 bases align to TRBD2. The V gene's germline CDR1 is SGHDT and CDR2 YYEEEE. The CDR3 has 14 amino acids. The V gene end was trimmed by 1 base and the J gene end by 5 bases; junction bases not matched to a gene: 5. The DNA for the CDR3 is TGTGCCAGCAGCTTGTTGCCAGCGGGAGACGAGCAGTACTTC. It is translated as CASSLLPAGDEQYF.

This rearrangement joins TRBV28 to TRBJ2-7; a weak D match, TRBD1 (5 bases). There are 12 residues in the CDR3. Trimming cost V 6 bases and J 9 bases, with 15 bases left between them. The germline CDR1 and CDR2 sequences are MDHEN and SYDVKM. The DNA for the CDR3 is TGTGCCAGCAGCACCACAGGCTCTGGGCAGTACTTC. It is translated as CASSTTGSGQYF.

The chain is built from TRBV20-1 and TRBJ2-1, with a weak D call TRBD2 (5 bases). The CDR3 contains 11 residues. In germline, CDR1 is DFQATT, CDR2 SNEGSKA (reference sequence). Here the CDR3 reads CTVPWELHQFF. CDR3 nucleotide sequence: TGCACCGTCCCCTGGGAGCTCCACCAGTTCTTC.

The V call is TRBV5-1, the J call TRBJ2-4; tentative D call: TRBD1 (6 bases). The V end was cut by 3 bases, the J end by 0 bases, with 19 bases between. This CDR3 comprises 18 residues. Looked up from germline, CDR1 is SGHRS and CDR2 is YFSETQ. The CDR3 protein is CASSSGVGHPVAKNIQYF. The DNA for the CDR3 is TGCGCCAGCAGCTCCGGGGTGGGACATCCAGTAGCCAAAAACATTCAGTACTTC.

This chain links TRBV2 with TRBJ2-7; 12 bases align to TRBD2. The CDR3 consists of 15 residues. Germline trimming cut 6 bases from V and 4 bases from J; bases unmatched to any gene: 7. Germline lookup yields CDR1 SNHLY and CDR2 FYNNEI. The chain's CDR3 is CASRSGTSGWYEQYF. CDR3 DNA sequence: TGTGCCAGCAGGTCCGGGACTAGCGGGTGGTACGAGCAGTACTTC.

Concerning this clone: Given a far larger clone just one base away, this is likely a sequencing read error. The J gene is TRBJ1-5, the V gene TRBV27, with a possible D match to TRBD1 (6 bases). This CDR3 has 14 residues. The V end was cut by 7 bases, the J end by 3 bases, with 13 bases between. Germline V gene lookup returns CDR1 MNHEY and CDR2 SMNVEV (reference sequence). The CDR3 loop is CASNPRDNNQPQHF. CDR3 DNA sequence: TGTGCCAGCAACCCCCGGGACAACAATCAGCCCCAGCATTTT.

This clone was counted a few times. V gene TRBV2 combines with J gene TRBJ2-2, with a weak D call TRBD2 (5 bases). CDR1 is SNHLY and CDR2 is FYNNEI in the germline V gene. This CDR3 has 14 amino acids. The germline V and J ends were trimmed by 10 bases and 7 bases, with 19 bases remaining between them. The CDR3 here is CAIRFRVGGGELFF. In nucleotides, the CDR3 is TGTGCCATCCGCTTTCGGGTCGGAGGCGGGGAGCTGTTTTTT.

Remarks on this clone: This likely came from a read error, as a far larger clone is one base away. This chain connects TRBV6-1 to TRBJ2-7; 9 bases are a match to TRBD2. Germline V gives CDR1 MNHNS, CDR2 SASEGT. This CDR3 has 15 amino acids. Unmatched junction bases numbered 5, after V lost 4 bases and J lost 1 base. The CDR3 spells CASSGESGRSYEQYF. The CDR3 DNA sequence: TGTGCCAGCAGTGGTGAGAGCGGGAGGTCCTACGAGCAGTACTTC.

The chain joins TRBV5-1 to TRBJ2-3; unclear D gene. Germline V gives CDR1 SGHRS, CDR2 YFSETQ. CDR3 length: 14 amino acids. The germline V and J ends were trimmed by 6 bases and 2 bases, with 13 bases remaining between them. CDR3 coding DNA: TGCGCCAGCATAGGGCCACCCACCACAGATACGCAGTATTTT. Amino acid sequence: CASIGPPTTDTQYF.

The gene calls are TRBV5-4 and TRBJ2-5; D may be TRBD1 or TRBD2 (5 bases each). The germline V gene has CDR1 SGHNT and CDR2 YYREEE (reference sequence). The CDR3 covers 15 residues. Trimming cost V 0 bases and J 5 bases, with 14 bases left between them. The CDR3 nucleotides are TGTGCCAGCAGCTTGGGACACAGGAGCGGCGAGACCCAGTACTTC. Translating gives CASSLGHRSGETQYF.

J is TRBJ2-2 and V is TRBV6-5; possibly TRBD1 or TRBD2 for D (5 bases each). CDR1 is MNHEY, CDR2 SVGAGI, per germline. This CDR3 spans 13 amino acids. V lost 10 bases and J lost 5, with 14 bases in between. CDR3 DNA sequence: TGTGCCACTCAGGGAACTAGGACCGGGGAGCTGTTTTTT. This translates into CATQGTRTGELFF.

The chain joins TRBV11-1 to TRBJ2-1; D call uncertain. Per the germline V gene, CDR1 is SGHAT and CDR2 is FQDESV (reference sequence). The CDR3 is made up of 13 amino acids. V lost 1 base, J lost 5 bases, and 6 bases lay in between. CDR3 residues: CASSLGTNNEQFF. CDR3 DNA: TGTGCCAGCAGCTTAGGAACAAACAATGAGCAGTTCTTC. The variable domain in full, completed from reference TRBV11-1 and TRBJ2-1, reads EAEVAQSPRYKITEKSQAVAFWCDPISGHATLYWYRQILGQGPELLVQFQDESVVDDSQLPKDRFSAERLKGVDSTLKIQPAELGDSAMYLCASSLGTNNEQFFGPGTRLTVL.

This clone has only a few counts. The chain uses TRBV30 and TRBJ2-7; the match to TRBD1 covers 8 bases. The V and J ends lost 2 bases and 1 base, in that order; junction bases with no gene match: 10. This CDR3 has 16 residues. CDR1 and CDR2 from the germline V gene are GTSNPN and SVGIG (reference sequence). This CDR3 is CAWSNPGQVKSYEQYF. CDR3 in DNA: TGTGCCTGGAGTAACCCGGGACAGGTGAAGTCCTACGAGCAGTACTTC.